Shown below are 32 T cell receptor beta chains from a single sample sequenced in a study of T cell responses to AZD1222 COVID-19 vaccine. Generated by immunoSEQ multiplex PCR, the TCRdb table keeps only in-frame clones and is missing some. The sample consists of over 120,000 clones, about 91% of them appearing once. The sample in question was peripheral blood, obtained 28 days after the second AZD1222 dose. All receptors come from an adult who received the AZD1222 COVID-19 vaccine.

The CDR3 DNA sequence: TGTGCCAGCTCTAAGGGGGCTGGGCAGCCCCAGCATTTT. Encoded protein: CASSKGAGQPQHF. The chain joins TRBV2 to TRBJ1-5; 7 bases are shared with TRBD1. Per germline, CDR1 SNHLY and CDR2 FYNNEI. J was trimmed by 7 bases and V by 8 bases; bases with no gene match: 8. This CDR3 is 13 amino acids long.

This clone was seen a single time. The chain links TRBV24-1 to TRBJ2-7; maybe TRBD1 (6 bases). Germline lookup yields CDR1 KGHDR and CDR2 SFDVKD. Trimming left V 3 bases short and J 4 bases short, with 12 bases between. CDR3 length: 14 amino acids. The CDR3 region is CATSDRTVPYEQYF. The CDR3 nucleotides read TGTGCCACCAGTGATCGGACAGTACCTTACGAGCAGTACTTC.

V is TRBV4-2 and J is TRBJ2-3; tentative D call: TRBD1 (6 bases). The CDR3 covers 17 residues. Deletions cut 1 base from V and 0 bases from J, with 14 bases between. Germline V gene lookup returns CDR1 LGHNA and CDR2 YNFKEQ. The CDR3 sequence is CASSQGGGSESTDTQYF. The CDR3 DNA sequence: TGTGCCAGCAGCCAAGGAGGGGGTAGCGAGAGCACAGATACGCAGTATTTT.

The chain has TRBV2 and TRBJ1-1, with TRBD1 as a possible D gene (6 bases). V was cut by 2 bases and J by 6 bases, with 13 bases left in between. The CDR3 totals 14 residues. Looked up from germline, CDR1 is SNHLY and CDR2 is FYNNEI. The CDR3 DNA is TGTGCCAGCAGTGAATGGGACACCAACCCTGAAGCTTTCTTT. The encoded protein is CASSEWDTNPEAFF.

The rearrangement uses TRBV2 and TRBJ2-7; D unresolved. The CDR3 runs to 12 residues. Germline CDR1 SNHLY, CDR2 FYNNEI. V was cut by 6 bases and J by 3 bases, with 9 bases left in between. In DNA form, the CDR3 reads TGTGCCAGCAGACTTAACCACTACGAGCAGTACTTC. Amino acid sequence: CASRLNHYEQYF. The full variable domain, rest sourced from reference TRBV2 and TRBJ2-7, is EPEVTQTPSHQVTQMGQEVILRCVPISNHLYFYWYRQILGQKVEFLVSFYNNEISEKSEIFDDQFSVERPDGSNFTLKIRSTKLEDSAMYFCASRLNHYEQYFGPGTRLTVT.

The CDR3 region is CASSDELAGLNEQFF. The CDR3 nucleotides are TGTGCCAGCAGTGACGAACTAGCGGGGTTGAATGAGCAGTTCTTC. This chain connects TRBV6-4 to TRBJ2-1, with 10 bases that match TRBD2. The CDR3 has 15 residues. Germline CDR1 reads MRHNA; CDR2 reads SNTAGT. The J segment lost 7 bases and the V segment lost 2 bases, leaving 5 bases of the junction unmatched.

The CDR3 is CASSFSDYEQYF. The CDR3 DNA follows: TGTGCCAGCAGCTTCAGTGACTACGAGCAGTACTTC. The chain links TRBV7-9 to TRBJ2-7; D gene unclear. The CDR3 runs to 12 residues. Trimming cost V 3 bases and J 3 bases, with 6 bases left between them. CDR1 is SEHNR, CDR2 FQNEAQ, per germline (reference sequence).

The CDR3 loop is CASSERQGYEQYF. For the CDR3, the DNA is TGTGCCAGCAGTGAGCGACAGGGCTACGAGCAGTACTTC. This rearrangement joins TRBV6-1 to TRBJ2-7; TRBD1 matches at 7 bases. The length of the CDR3 is 13 residues. Germline V gene data show CDR1 as MNHNS and CDR2 as SASEGT. With V trimmed by 3 bases and J by 3 bases, 2 bases remained unmatched.

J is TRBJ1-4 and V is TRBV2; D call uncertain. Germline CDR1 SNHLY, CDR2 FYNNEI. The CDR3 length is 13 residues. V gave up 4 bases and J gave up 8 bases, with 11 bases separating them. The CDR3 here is CASSGDQREKLFF. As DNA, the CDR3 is TGTGCCAGCAGTGGCGACCAAAGGGAAAAACTGTTTTTT. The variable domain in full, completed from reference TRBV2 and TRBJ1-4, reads EPEVTQTPSHQVTQMGQEVILRCVPISNHLYFYWYRQILGQKVEFLVSFYNNEISEKSEIFDDQFSVERPDGSNFTLKIRSTKLEDSAMYFCASSGDQREKLFFGSGTQLSVL.

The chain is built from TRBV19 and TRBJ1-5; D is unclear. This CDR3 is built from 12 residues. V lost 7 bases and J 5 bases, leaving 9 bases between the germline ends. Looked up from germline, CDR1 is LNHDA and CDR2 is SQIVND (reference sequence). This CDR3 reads CASNPSYQPQHF. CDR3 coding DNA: TGTGCCAGTAACCCCTCGTATCAGCCCCAGCATTTT.

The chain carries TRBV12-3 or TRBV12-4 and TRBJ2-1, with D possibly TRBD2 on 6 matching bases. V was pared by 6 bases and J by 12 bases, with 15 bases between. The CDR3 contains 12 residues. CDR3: CASRLMGAGQFF. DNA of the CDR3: TGTGCCAGCAGGTTAATGGGAGCGGGGCAGTTCTTC.

CDR3 loop: CASSVTGTPAEQFF. CDR3 DNA: TGTGCCAGCAGCGTGACTGGGACTCCAGCCGAGCAGTTCTTC. V is TRBV9 and J is TRBJ2-1, with D maybe TRBD2 (6 bases). This CDR3 is built from 14 residues. V lost 2 bases and J 10 bases, leaving 16 bases between the germline ends. CDR1 is SGDLS, CDR2 YYNGEE, per germline.

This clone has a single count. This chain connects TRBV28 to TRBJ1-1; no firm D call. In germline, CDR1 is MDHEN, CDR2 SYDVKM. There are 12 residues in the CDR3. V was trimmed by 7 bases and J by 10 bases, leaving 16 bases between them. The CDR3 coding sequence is TGTGCCAGCACTTCCGGACGGCCTCGAGCTTTCTTT. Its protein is CASTSGRPRAFF.

The CDR3 bases are TGTGCCAGTAGTATTTTTATGTTTGGGGCCTACAATGAGCAGTTCTTC. Its protein is CASSIFMFGAYNEQFF. V gene TRBV19 combines with J gene TRBJ2-1; D ambiguous. The CDR3 has 16 residues. CDR1 is LNHDA, CDR2 SQIVND, per germline (reference sequence). With 3 bases removed from V and 2 bases from J, the gap between germline ends came to 14 bases.

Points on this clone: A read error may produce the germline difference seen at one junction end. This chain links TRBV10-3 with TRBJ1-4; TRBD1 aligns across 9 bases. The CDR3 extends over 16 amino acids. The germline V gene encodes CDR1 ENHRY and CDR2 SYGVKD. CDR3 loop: CAISDPVRTGAPLLLF. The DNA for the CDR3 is TGTGCCATCAGTGACCCCGTAAGGACAGGGGCCCCGCTATTGCTTTTT.

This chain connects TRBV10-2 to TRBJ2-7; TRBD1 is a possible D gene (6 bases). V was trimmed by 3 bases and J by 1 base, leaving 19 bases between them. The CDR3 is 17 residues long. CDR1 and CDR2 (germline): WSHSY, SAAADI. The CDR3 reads CASSDTFFRGRSYEQYF. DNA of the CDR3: TGCGCCAGCAGTGATACCTTCTTCAGGGGTCGATCCTACGAGCAGTACTTC.

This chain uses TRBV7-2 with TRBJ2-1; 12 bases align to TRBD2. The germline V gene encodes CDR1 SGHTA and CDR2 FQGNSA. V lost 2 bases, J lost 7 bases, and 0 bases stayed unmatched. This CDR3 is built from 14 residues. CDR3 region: CASSLLAGGNEQFF. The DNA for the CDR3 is TGTGCCAGCAGCTTACTAGCGGGAGGGAATGAGCAGTTCTTC.

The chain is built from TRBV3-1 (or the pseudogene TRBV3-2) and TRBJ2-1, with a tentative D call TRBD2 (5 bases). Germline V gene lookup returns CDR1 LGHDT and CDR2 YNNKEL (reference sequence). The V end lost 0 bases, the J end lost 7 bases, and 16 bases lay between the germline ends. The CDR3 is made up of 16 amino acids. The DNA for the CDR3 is TGTGCCAGCAGCCAAGATAGGCGGAGGTCACGGAATGAGCAGTTCTTC. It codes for CASSQDRRRSRNEQFF.

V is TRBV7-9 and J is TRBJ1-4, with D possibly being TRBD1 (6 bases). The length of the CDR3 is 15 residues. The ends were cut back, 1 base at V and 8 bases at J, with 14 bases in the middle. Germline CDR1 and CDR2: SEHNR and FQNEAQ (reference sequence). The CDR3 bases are TGTGCCAGCAGCTTAGGCACTACAGGGAACGAAAAACTGTTTTTT. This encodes CASSLGTTGNEKLFF. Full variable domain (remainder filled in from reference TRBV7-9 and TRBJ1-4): DTGVSQNPRHKITKRGQNVTFRCDPISEHNRLYWYRQTLGQGPEFLTYFQNEAQLEKSRLLSDRFSAERPKGSFSTLEIQRTEQGDSAMYLCASSLGTTGNEKLFFGSGTQLSVL.

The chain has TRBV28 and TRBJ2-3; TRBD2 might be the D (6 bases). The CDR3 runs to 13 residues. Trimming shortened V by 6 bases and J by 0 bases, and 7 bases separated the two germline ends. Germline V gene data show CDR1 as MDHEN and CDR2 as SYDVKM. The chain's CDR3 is CASSGSSTDTQYF. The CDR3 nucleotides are TGTGCCAGCAGCGGGAGTAGCACAGATACGCAGTATTTT.

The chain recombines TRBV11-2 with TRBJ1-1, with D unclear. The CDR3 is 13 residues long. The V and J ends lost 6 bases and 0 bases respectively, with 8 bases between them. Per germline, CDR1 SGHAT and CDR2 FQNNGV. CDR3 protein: CASSIALNTEAFF. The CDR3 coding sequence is TGTGCCAGCAGTATCGCATTGAACACTGAAGCTTTCTTT.

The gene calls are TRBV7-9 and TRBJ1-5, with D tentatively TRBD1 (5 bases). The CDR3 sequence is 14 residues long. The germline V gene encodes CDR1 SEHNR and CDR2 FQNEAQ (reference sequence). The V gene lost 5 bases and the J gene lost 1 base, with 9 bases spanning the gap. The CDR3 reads CASSHRDSNQPQHF. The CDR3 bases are TGTGCCAGCAGCCACCGGGACAGCAATCAGCCCCAGCATTTT.

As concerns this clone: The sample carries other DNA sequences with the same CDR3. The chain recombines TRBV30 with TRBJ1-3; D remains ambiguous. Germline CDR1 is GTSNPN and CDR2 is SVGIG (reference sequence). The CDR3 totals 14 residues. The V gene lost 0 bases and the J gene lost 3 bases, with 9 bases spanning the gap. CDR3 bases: TGTGCCTGGAGTGTAGGGAGAGTTGGAAACACCATATATTTT. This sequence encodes CAWSVGRVGNTIYF.

CDR3 loop: CATKAGGNNEQFF. The DNA for the CDR3 is TGCGCCACCAAAGCGGGAGGCAACAATGAGCAGTTCTTC. The V gene is TRBV10-1, the J gene TRBJ2-1, with 9 positions matching TRBD2. This CDR3 is 13 amino acids long. J gave up 5 bases and V 10 bases, and 6 bases lay outside the gene matches. Germline loops: CDR1 WNHNN, CDR2 SYGVQD (reference sequence).

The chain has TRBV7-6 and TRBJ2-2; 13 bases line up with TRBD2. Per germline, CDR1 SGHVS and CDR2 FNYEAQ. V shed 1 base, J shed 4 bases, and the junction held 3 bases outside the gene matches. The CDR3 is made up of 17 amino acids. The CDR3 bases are TGTGCCAGCAGCTTAGTGGGACTAGCGGGGTCCACCGGGGAGCTGTTTTTT. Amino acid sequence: CASSLVGLAGSTGELFF.

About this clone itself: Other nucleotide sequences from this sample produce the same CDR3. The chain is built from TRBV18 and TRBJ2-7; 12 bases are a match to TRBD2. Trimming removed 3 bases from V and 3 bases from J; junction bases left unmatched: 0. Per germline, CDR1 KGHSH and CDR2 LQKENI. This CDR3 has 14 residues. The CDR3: CASSPGLAGYEQYF. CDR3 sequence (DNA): TGTGCCAGCTCACCGGGACTAGCGGGCTACGAGCAGTACTTC.

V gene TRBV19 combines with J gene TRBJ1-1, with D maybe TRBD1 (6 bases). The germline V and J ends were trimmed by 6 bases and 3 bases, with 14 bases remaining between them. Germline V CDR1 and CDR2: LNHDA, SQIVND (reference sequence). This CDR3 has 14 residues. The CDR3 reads CASSQQGVDTEAFF. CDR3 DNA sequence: TGTGCCAGTAGCCAACAGGGAGTAGACACTGAAGCTTTCTTT.

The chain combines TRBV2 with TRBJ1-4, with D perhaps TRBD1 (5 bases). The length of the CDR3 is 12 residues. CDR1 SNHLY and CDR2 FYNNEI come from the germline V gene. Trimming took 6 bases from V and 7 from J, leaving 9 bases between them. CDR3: CASSPGTEKLFF. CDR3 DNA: TGTGCCAGCAGCCCAGGGACTGAAAAACTGTTTTTT.

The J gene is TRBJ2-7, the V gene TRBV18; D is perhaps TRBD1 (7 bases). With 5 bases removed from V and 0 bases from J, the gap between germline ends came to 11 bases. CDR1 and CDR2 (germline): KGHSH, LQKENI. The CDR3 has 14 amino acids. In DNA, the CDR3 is TGTGCCAGCTCAGCGGGACAGACCTCCTACGAGCAGTACTTC. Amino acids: CASSAGQTSYEQYF. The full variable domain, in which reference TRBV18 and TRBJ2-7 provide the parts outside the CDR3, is NAGVMQNPRHLVRRRGQEARLRCSPMKGHSHVYWYRQLPEEGLKFMVYLQKENIIDESGMPKERFSAEFPKEGPSILRIQQVVRGDSAAYFCASSAGQTSYEQYFGPGTRLTVT.

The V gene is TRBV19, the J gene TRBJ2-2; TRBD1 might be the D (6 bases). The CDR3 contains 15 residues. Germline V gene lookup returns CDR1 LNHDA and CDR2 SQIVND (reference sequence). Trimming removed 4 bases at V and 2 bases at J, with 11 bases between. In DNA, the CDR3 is TGTGCCAGTAGTACCGGGACACCCAACACCGGGGAGCTGTTTTTT. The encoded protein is CASSTGTPNTGELFF.

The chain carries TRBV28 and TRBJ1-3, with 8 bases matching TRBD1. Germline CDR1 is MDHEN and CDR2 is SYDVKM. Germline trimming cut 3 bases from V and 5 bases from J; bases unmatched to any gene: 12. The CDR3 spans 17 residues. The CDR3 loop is CASSFFPTGEFRNTIYF. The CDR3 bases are TGTGCCAGCAGTTTTTTCCCGACAGGGGAGTTTCGAAACACCATATATTTT.

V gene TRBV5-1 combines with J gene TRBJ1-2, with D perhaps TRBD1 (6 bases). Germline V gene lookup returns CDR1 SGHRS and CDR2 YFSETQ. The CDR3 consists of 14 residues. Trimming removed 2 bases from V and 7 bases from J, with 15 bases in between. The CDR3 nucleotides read TGCGCCAGCAGCTTTACAGGGTCTCAGGGTGGCTACACCTTC. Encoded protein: CASSFTGSQGGYTF.